The 22 T cell receptor beta chains presented below share a single source sample, sequenced in a study of T cells in Graves' hyperthyroidism and ophthalmopathy. Amplification of TCR beta CDR3 regions was performed using RNA transcripts as template. Initially, a first-round RT-PCR of the TCR CDR3 employed the HTBI primer set. TCRdb ran MiXCR on the multiplex PCR reads and lists one entry per CDR3 protein. The sample has around 600,000 distinct CDR3 sequences; 11% to 15% are singletons. Sequencing was done on a sample of blood. These receptor sequences come from a woman younger than 30 with Graves' ophthalmopathy.

The chain recombines TRBV25-1 with TRBJ2-5, with D hard to call. V was pared by 4 bases and J by 6 bases, with 18 bases between. The CDR3 contains 15 residues. Germline CDR1 MGHDK, CDR2 SYGVNS. DNA for the CDR3: TGTGCCAGCAGTGGGAGTGGGGTGGGGAAACAGACCCAGTACTTC. Translation gives CASSGSGVGKQTQYF. The variable domain in full, completed from reference TRBV25-1 and TRBJ2-5, reads EADIYQTPRYLVIGTGKKITLECSQTMGHDKMYWYQQDPGMELHLIHYSYGVNSTEKGDLSSESTVSRIRTEHFPLTLESARPSHTSQYLCASSGSGVGKQTQYFGPGTRLLVL.

With regard to this clonotype: Given a much more abundant clone one base away, this may be a read error. In this CDR3 the conserved last residue, phenylalanine or tryptophan, is missing, so a read error is likely. The DNA of the CDR3 is TGTGCCAGCAGTTTAGCTTGGACAGGGAGCACTGAAGCTTTCCTT. Translating it yields CASSLAWTGSTEAFL. The chain recombines TRBV12-3 or TRBV12-4 with TRBJ1-1, with TRBD1 matching 8 bases. The length of the CDR3 is 15 residues. J was trimmed by 4 bases and V by 0 bases; bases with no gene match: 4.

The gene calls are TRBV19 and TRBJ1-5; D gene unclear. Germline CDR1 is LNHDA and CDR2 is SQIVND (reference sequence). Trimming took 7 bases from V and 6 from J, leaving 19 bases between them. The CDR3 contains 15 residues. The CDR3: CASTISGDLVQPQHF. CDR3 bases: TGTGCCAGTACGATATCGGGAGACCTGGTTCAGCCCCAGCATTTT. Full variable domain (rest looked up from reference TRBV19 and TRBJ1-5): DGGITQSPKYLFRKEGQNVTLSCEQNLNHDAMYWYRQDPGQGLRLIYYSQIVNDFQKGDIAEGYSVSREKKESFPLTVTSAQKNPTAFYLCASTISGDLVQPQHFGDGTRLSIL.

There are many counts of this clonotype. This chain uses TRBV6-1 with TRBJ1-1; no clear D. Trimming removed 2 bases at V and 1 base at J, with 5 bases between. Germline CDR1 reads MNHNS; CDR2 reads SASEGT. The CDR3 has 13 amino acids. CDR3 DNA sequence: TGTGCCAGCAGTGAACAGCAGAACACTGAAGCTTTCTTT. Its translation: CASSEQQNTEAFF.

This clonotype was counted between two and nine times. The chain joins TRBV19 to TRBJ2-1, with 10 bases lining up with TRBD2. This CDR3 comprises 17 residues. Trimming at V came to 2 bases and at J to 5 bases, leaving 9 bases not matched to a gene. Germline-derived CDR1 and CDR2 are LNHDA and SQIVND (reference sequence). CDR3 nucleotides: TGTGCCAGTAGTATAAGCGTAGTAGCGGGAGGACACAATGAGCAGTTCTTC. This encodes CASSISVVAGGHNEQFF. Drawing the rest from reference TRBV19 and TRBJ2-1, the complete variable domain is DGGITQSPKYLFRKEGQNVTLSCEQNLNHDAMYWYRQDPGQGLRLIYYSQIVNDFQKGDIAEGYSVSREKKESFPLTVTSAQKNPTAFYLCASSISVVAGGHNEQFFGPGTRLTVL.

The rearrangement joins TRBV6-1 to TRBJ1-4; 8 nucleotides match TRBD1. V was pared by 2 bases and J by 3 bases, with 8 bases of the junction left unmatched. Germline lookup yields CDR1 MNHNS and CDR2 SASEGT. The CDR3 is made up of 17 amino acids. For the CDR3, the DNA is TGTGCCAGCAGTGAACGGACAGGGACAGGACCTAATGAAAAACTGTTTTTT. Translated, it gives CASSERTGTGPNEKLFF.

The chain carries TRBV18 and TRBJ1-5, with 12 nucleotides matching TRBD1. The V segment lost 4 bases and the J segment 0 bases; nucleotides outside the gene matches: 10. This CDR3 is 19 amino acids long. Germline assignment: CDR1 KGHSH and CDR2 LQKENI. The CDR3 region is CASSLLGTGGADSNQPQHF. For the CDR3, the DNA is TGTGCCAGCTCACTGTTAGGGACAGGGGGCGCCGATAGCAATCAGCCCCAGCATTTT.

The table lists this clonotype with a few counts. The chain has TRBV9 and TRBJ1-3; D remains unclear. CDR3 size: 15 residues. Germline V gene lookup returns CDR1 SGDLS and CDR2 YYNGEE. Trimming cost V 1 base and J 0 bases, with 8 bases left between them. The DNA for the CDR3 is TGTGCCAGCAGCGTAACCCCAACCTCTGGAAACACCATATATTTT. Amino acids: CASSVTPTSGNTIYF.

The rearrangement links TRBV2 to TRBJ2-1, with 14 bases fitting TRBD2. Germline V gene sequence: CDR1 SNHLY, CDR2 FYNNEI. The J segment lost 6 bases and the V segment lost 6 bases, leaving 10 bases of the junction unmatched. The CDR3 runs 17 residues. The CDR3 loop is CASSPIGGTSGSNEQFF. The CDR3 DNA is TGTGCCAGCAGCCCCATAGGGGGGACTAGCGGGAGCAATGAGCAGTTCTTC.

This clonotype has ten or more counts. The V and J genes are TRBV10-3 and TRBJ1-3, with D perhaps matching TRBD1 (5 bases). Germline V gives CDR1 ENHRY, CDR2 SYGVKD. The CDR3 loop spans 15 amino acids. Deletions cut 6 bases from V and 3 bases from J, with 15 bases between. CDR3 DNA: TGTGCCATCAGCGACAGCTTTACCGGTGGAAACACCATATATTTT. Its protein is CAISDSFTGGNTIYF.

This clonotype was picked up many times. This rearrangement joins TRBV5-1 to TRBJ2-7, with 10 bases identical to TRBD2. The germline CDR1 and CDR2 sequences are SGHRS and YFSETQ. Trimming at V came to 3 bases and at J to 5 bases, leaving 8 bases not matched to a gene. This CDR3 has 15 amino acids. The CDR3 loop is CASSSQGSGRDEQYF. CDR3 DNA sequence: TGCGCCAGCAGCTCCCAGGGAAGCGGGAGGGACGAGCAGTACTTC.

The table lists this clonotype with many counts. This chain uses TRBV11-3 with TRBJ1-1; a possible D gene is TRBD1 (5 bases). With 3 bases removed from V and 4 bases from J, the gap between germline ends came to 12 bases. CDR3 length equals 14 residues. In germline, CDR1 is SGHNT, CDR2 YENEEA. The CDR3: CASSFRGLGTEAFF. The CDR3 DNA reads as TGTGCCAGCAGCTTTCGGGGGTTAGGCACTGAAGCTTTCTTT.

This clonotype was found many times. The rearrangement joins TRBV3-1 to TRBJ2-7; D possibly corresponds to TRBD2 (5 bases). V was pared by 0 bases and J by 12 bases, with 12 bases between. The length of the CDR3 is 12 residues. Germline lookup yields CDR1 LGHDT and CDR2 YNNKEL (reference sequence). This CDR3 reads CASSQEAASMYF. CDR3 sequence (DNA): TGTGCCAGCAGCCAAGAGGCGGCTAGCATGTACTTC.

This clonotype appeared many times. The V gene is TRBV12-3 or TRBV12-4, the J gene TRBJ2-7, with 9 bases identical to TRBD1. V gave up 4 bases and J gave up 2 bases; unmatched junction bases: 0. The CDR3 sequence is 13 residues long. The CDR3 region has the DNA TGTGCCAGCAGTTGGACAGGGGCCTACGAGCAGTACTTC. This encodes CASSWTGAYEQYF.

The sample holds many counts of this clonotype. The rearrangement joins TRBV6-5 to TRBJ1-2, with D possibly being TRBD1 (6 bases). The germline V gene encodes CDR1 MNHEY and CDR2 SVGAGI. CDR3 length: 16 amino acids. Trimming took 0 bases from V and 8 from J, leaving 19 bases between them. The chain's CDR3 is CASSYSFSGAPWGYTF. The CDR3 DNA follows: TGTGCCAGCAGTTACTCGTTCTCGGGGGCGCCCTGGGGCTACACCTTC.

This clonotype was seen ten or more times. The chain joins TRBV28 to TRBJ2-5; 10 bases agree with TRBD2. CDR3 length: 15 residues. V was pared by 5 bases and J by 3 bases, with 6 bases of the junction left unmatched. Germline CDR1 reads MDHEN; CDR2 reads SYDVKM. The CDR3, as DNA: TGTGCCAGCAGTCCCCGGACTAGCGGCGAAGAGACCCAGTACTTC. Translating it yields CASSPRTSGEETQYF.

This chain joins TRBV20-1 and TRBJ2-7; 9 positions agree with TRBD2. The CDR3 has 16 residues. The germline CDR1 and CDR2 sequences are DFQATT and SNEGSKA (reference sequence). J gave up 5 bases and V 0 bases, and 11 bases lay outside the gene matches. The CDR3 spells CSARDSWLAGFNEQYF. As DNA, the CDR3 is TGCAGTGCTAGAGATTCCTGGCTAGCGGGATTCAACGAGCAGTACTTC.

This clonotype was detected many times. This rearrangement joins TRBV12-3 or TRBV12-4 to TRBJ2-5; 8 nucleotides agree with TRBD2. The V gene end was trimmed by 8 bases and the J gene end by 1 base; junction bases not matched to a gene: 6. CDR3 size: 14 residues. CDR3 amino acids: CASLAGASQETQYF. CDR3 nucleotide sequence: TGTGCCAGCCTAGCGGGTGCCTCCCAAGAGACCCAGTACTTC.

This clonotype was seen at least ten times. This chain joins TRBV20-1 and TRBJ2-7; TRBD2 matches 8 bases. With V trimmed by 5 bases and J by 3 bases, 12 bases remained unmatched. There are 15 residues in the CDR3. Looked up from germline, CDR1 is DFQATT and CDR2 is SNEGSKA (reference sequence). CDR3 amino acids: CSASRSGAGDYEQYF. Here the CDR3 DNA reads TGCAGTGCTTCCCGGTCAGGAGCGGGGGACTACGAGCAGTACTTC.

This clonotype showed up just a few times. This chain joins TRBV27 and TRBJ2-2, with D perhaps TRBD1 or TRBD2 (5 bases each). Trimming took 2 bases from V and 5 from J, leaving 15 bases between them. Germline CDR1 is MNHEY and CDR2 is SMNVEV (reference sequence). The CDR3 has 16 amino acids. Written as DNA, the CDR3 is TGTGCCAGCAGTTTAGCCGGGGCAGGATGGACCGGGGAGCTGTTTTTT. It specifies CASSLAGAGWTGELFF.

There are many counts of this clonotype. This chain links TRBV11-2 with TRBJ1-5, with 7 bases aligning to TRBD1. Germline trimming cut 3 bases from V and 5 bases from J; bases unmatched to any gene: 4. Germline CDR1 reads SGHAT; CDR2 reads FQNNGV. The CDR3 totals 14 residues. The CDR3, as DNA: TGTGCCAGCAGCTTGGGCGACAGGGATCAGCCCCAGCATTTT. Amino acids: CASSLGDRDQPQHF.

The table lists this clonotype with many counts. This chain connects TRBV13 to TRBJ1-2; 7 nucleotides match TRBD1. V lost 7 bases, J lost 3 bases, and 20 bases stayed unmatched. Germline CDR1 PRHDT, CDR2 FYEKMQ (reference sequence). This CDR3 has 18 amino acids. CDR3 in DNA: TGTGCCAGCACCAATTTGGGACAGTACGGAATCTGGGACTATGGCTACACCTTC. Translated: CASTNLGQYGIWDYGYTF.